The following is a T cell receptor (beta chain) sequence with its context. No antigen is known for it. This sample is part of a study of blood T cells in healthy people across ages. General study points: It was the long-lived donors that had more naive CD4+ cells and higher diversity than aged donors.

Primed by a sample-barcoded 5' primer and a J-beta primer mix, a second PCR proceeded for 7 to 11 cycles. Through a template-switch adaptor with 12 random nucleotides, each cDNA molecule received a tag. Per sample, CDR3-containing paired-end reads numbered at least 2.5 million. TCRdb reanalysed the 5' RACE reads using MiXCR and keeps one entry per CDR3 protein. The data contain some 900,000 distinct CDR3 sequences, 48% of them singletons. This clonotype was sampled from a man aged 25 to 40 in good health. Source material: blood.

CDR3 loop: CASSLDVSHNEQFF. CDR3 nucleotide sequence: TGTGCCAGCAGCTTAGATGTGTCACACAATGAGCAGTTCTTC. The chain is built from TRBV7-2 and TRBJ2-1; no firm D call. This CDR3 spans 14 amino acids. V was cut by 1 base and J by 5 bases, with 9 bases left in between. Germline loops: CDR1 SGHTA, CDR2 FQGNSA.